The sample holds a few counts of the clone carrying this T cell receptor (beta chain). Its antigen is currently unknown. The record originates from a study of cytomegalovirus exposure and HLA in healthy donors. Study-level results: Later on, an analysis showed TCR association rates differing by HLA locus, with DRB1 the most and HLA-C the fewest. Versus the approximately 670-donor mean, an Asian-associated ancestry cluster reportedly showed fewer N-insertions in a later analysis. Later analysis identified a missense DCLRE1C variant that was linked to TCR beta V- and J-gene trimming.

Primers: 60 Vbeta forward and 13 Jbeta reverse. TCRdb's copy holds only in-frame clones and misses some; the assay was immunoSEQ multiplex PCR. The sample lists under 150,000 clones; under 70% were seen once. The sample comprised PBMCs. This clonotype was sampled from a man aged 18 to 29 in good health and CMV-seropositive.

CDR3 in DNA: TGTGCCAGCAGCTTAACAGGGAAAGGCGAGCAGTACGTC. This encodes CASSLTGKGEQYV. The genes are TRBV11-2 and TRBJ2-7, with a tentative D call TRBD1 (6 bases). This CDR3 has 13 amino acids. V was pared by 2 bases and J by 6 bases, with 11 bases between. The V gene's germline CDR1 is SGHAT and CDR2 FQNNGV.